The 26 T cell receptor beta chains reported below all come from one sample, sequenced in a study of CD8 T cells in Susac syndrome. Random hexamers primed reverse transcription of about 0.45 to 1 ug RNA. Via MiXCR, TCRdb re-called the immunoSEQ multiplex PCR reads, giving one row per CDR3 protein. The sample has under 200,000 distinct CDR3 sequences, about 94% seen once. Sequenced material: CD4+ T cells from PBMCs. These receptors all come from a human donor in good health.

The rearrangement links TRBV6-6 to TRBJ2-6; D is ambiguous. V was cut by 5 bases and J by 1 base, with 9 bases left in between. Per germline, CDR1 MNHNY and CDR2 SVGAGI (reference sequence). This CDR3 region has 15 residues. The CDR3: CASSLLGSGANVLTF. The CDR3 nucleotides are TGTGCCAGCAGTCTTCTAGGGTCTGGGGCCAACGTCCTGACTTTC.

This clonotype has a single count. The J gene is TRBJ2-5, the V gene TRBV2; 9 nucleotides line up with TRBD2. Germline loops: CDR1 SNHLY, CDR2 FYNNEI. The V and J ends lost 0 bases and 6 bases, in that order; junction bases with no gene match: 2. The CDR3 length is 14 residues. The CDR3 sequence is CASSEAGLAQTQYF. For the CDR3, the DNA is TGTGCCAGCAGTGAAGCAGGACTAGCGCAGACCCAGTACTTC.

The chain carries TRBV6-2 or TRBV6-3 and TRBJ2-7, with unresolved D. Germline loops: CDR1 MNHEY, CDR2 SVGEGT. This CDR3 has 14 amino acids. Trimming removed 7 bases at V and 2 bases at J, with 15 bases between. CDR3: CASIEPGRAYEQYF. The CDR3, as DNA: TGTGCCAGCATCGAACCGGGCCGCGCCTACGAGCAGTACTTC.

The chain links TRBV30 to TRBJ1-2; TRBD1 might be the D (5 bases). The germline V gene has CDR1 GTSNPN and CDR2 SVGIG (reference sequence). Trimming stripped 2 bases from V and 0 bases from J, with 10 bases between. This CDR3 has 14 amino acids. The CDR3 is CAWSWGDPNYGYTF. Here the CDR3 DNA reads TGTGCCTGGAGTTGGGGGGATCCTAACTATGGCTACACCTTC.

This clonotype was detected only once. V usage is TRBV5-1 and J usage is TRBJ1-2, with no clear D. V was trimmed by 0 bases and J by 4 bases, leaving 7 bases between them. The CDR3 contains 13 residues. Per germline, CDR1 SGHRS and CDR2 YFSETQ. CDR3 in amino acids: CASSLDGSYGYTF. The DNA of the CDR3 is TGCGCCAGCAGCTTGGACGGTTCCTATGGCTACACCTTC.

The chain joins TRBV7-2 to TRBJ2-3, with 13 bases identical to TRBD2. With V trimmed by 5 bases and J by 4 bases, 15 bases remained unmatched. The CDR3 length is 19 residues. CDR1 and CDR2 (germline): SGHTA, FQGNSA. CDR3 loop: CASSERGTSGVYPADTQYF. The CDR3 region has the DNA TGTGCCAGCAGCGAAAGAGGGACTAGCGGGGTTTATCCCGCAGATACGCAGTATTTT.

V gene TRBV4-3 combines with J gene TRBJ2-3; weak D call: TRBD2 (6 bases). Germline CDR1 LGHNA, CDR2 YSLEER. CDR3 length: 15 amino acids. V lost 4 bases to trimming and J lost 5 bases, with 16 bases between them. The CDR3 nucleotides read TGCGCCAGCAGCCGCCTAGGGCGGGATGGAGATACGCAGTATTTT. Its protein product is CASSRLGRDGDTQYF.

V gene TRBV25-1 combines with J gene TRBJ2-5, with D possibly called TRBD1 or TRBD2 (6 bases each). This CDR3 is 13 amino acids long. Germline values: CDR1 MGHDK, CDR2 SYGVNS. Trimming shortened V by 5 bases and J by 5 bases, and 12 bases separated the two germline ends. This CDR3 reads CASSQPGAETQYF. CDR3 bases: TGTGCCAGCAGTCAGCCGGGGGCCGAGACCCAGTACTTC.

The chain carries TRBV19 and TRBJ1-1; possible D gene TRBD1, 6 bases. The CDR3 is 14 residues long. CDR1 LNHDA and CDR2 SQIVND come from the germline V gene (reference sequence). V gave up 5 bases and J gave up 5 bases, with 15 bases separating them. The CDR3 region is CASSVARGGTEAFF. The CDR3 region has the DNA TGTGCCAGTAGTGTCGCGAGAGGGGGAACTGAAGCTTTCTTT.

V gene TRBV5-4 combines with J gene TRBJ2-5; TRBD1 aligns across 8 bases. V dropped 4 bases and J dropped 0; count of bases not matched to a gene: 8. Germline values: CDR1 SGHNT, CDR2 YYREEE (reference sequence). This CDR3 region has 16 residues. CDR3 region: CASSRGQGSYQETQYF. The CDR3 coding sequence is TGTGCCAGCAGCCGTGGACAGGGCTCGTACCAAGAGACCCAGTACTTC.

The chain joins TRBV20-1 to TRBJ1-2; D unclear. CDR3 length: 12 amino acids. Trimming removed 0 bases from V and 8 bases from J, with 10 bases in between. CDR1 is DFQATT, CDR2 SNEGSKA, per germline (reference sequence). The CDR3 DNA reads as TGCAGTGCTAGAGATCCAGGCCCCGGCTACACCTTC. Protein product: CSARDPGPGYTF.

The chain employs TRBV20-1 and TRBJ1-2; no clear D. CDR1 is DFQATT, CDR2 SNEGSKA, per germline (reference sequence). The CDR3 loop spans 11 amino acids. With 3 bases removed from V and 4 bases from J, the gap between germline ends came to 6 bases. Here the CDR3 DNA reads TGCAGTGCTAGTTGGGGCTATGGCTACACCTTC. This codes for CSASWGYGYTF.

V is TRBV5-8 and J is TRBJ1-2; no reliable D call. CDR1 is SGHTS and CDR2 is YDEGEE in the germline V gene. With 2 bases removed from V and 7 bases from J, the gap between germline ends came to 3 bases. The CDR3 is 10 residues long. In DNA, the CDR3 is TGTGCCAGCAGCTTCGGTGGCTACACCTTC. As protein: CASSFGGYTF.

The V gene is TRBV5-1, the J gene TRBJ1-1; TRBD1 is a possible D gene (6 bases). V was clipped by 4 bases and J by 3 bases, with 13 bases between them. The CDR3 totals 14 residues. Germline lookup yields CDR1 SGHRS and CDR2 YFSETQ. CDR3 in amino acids: CASSLRTADTEAFF. Written as DNA, the CDR3 is TGCGCCAGCAGCCTAAGGACAGCAGACACTGAAGCTTTCTTT. Full variable domain (remainder filled in from reference TRBV5-1 and TRBJ1-1): KAGVTQTPRYLIKTRGQQVTLSCSPISGHRSVSWYQQTPGQGLQFLFEYFSETQRNKGNFPGRFSGRQFSNSRSEMNVSTLELGDSALYLCASSLRTADTEAFFGQGTRLTVV.

This chain links TRBV7-2 with TRBJ1-2; TRBD1 agrees at 7 bases. The germline CDR1 and CDR2 sequences are SGHTA and FQGNSA. V shed 5 bases and J 1 base; nucleotides not matched to a gene: 7. CDR3 length equals 15 residues. The CDR3 DNA reads TGTGCCAGCAGCCCCGGGACAGCTCTTAACTATGGCTACACCTTC. As protein: CASSPGTALNYGYTF.

The J gene is TRBJ2-3, the V gene TRBV4-2, with 12 bases identical to TRBD2. This CDR3 is 17 amino acids long. Trimming cost V 2 bases and J 2 bases; bases outside gene matches: 5. Germline V lookup: CDR1 LGHNA, CDR2 YNFKEQ. The CDR3 spells CASSQRTSGDYTDTQYF. In nucleotides, the CDR3 is TGTGCCAGCAGCCAACGGACTAGCGGGGATTACACAGATACGCAGTATTTT.

The chain links TRBV29-1 to TRBJ2-1; a possible D gene is TRBD2 (6 bases). V shed 3 bases and J shed 1 base, with 10 bases lying between them. Germline V CDR1 and CDR2: SQVTM, ANQGSEA. The CDR3 loop spans 14 amino acids. CDR3 sequence (DNA): TGCAGCGTTGACTTTGCGGGGTCCTACAATGAGCAGTTCTTC. Protein: CSVDFAGSYNEQFF.

The chain combines TRBV29-1 with TRBJ1-1; the match to TRBD1 covers 7 bases. Germline V CDR1 and CDR2: SQVTM, ANQGSEA. The J segment lost 3 bases and the V segment lost 4 bases, leaving 2 bases of the junction unmatched. The CDR3 loop spans 12 amino acids. CDR3 region: CSVAGGDTEAFF. CDR3 coding DNA: TGCAGCGTTGCAGGGGGGGACACTGAAGCTTTCTTT.

V and J are TRBV23-1 and TRBJ2-3; D ambiguous. TRBV23-1 is labeled an ORF, and its function is uncertain. V was trimmed by 4 bases and J by 0 bases, leaving 20 bases between them. The CDR3 covers 18 residues. The CDR3 coding sequence is TGCGCCAGCAGTCTCAAGTTCGGCCTCCCTACTAGCACAGATACGCAGTATTTT. This encodes CASSLKFGLPTSTDTQYF.

The chain couples TRBV7-2 to TRBJ1-1; the match to TRBD1 covers 10 bases. The CDR3 contains 14 residues. Losses at the gene ends were 3 bases for V and 8 bases for J; bases not matched to a gene: 6. Per the germline V gene, CDR1 is SGHTA and CDR2 is FQGNSA. Here the CDR3 DNA reads TGTGCCAGCAGCTTCCCCGACAGGGGGCGAGAAGCTTTCTTT. Protein sequence: CASSFPDRGREAFF. Full variable domain (missing parts from reference TRBV7-2 and TRBJ1-1): GAGVSQSPSNKVTEKGKDVELRCDPISGHTALYWYRQSLGQGLEFLIYFQGNSAPDKSGLPSDRFSAERTGGSVSTLTIQRTQQEDSAVYLCASSFPDRGREAFFGQGTRLTVV.

J is TRBJ1-4 and V is TRBV3-1, with D possibly TRBD1 on 6 matching bases. Deletions cut 0 bases from V and 5 bases from J, with 16 bases between. Germline CDR1 LGHDT, CDR2 YNNKEL (reference sequence). The CDR3 sequence is 17 residues long. The CDR3 spells CASSQDAFGQKNEKLFF. The CDR3 DNA sequence: TGTGCCAGCAGCCAAGACGCCTTTGGACAGAAGAATGAAAAACTGTTTTTT.

The count of this clonotype is one. The CDR3 region is CATSRSADEQFF. The CDR3 DNA reads TGTGCCACCAGTCGGTCGGCAGATGAGCAGTTCTTC. The rearrangement links TRBV24-1 to TRBJ2-1; D is uncertain. Looked up from germline, CDR1 is KGHDR and CDR2 is SFDVKD. V was cut by 6 bases and J by 8 bases, with 10 bases left in between. The CDR3 runs 12 residues.

The chain joins TRBV6-5 to TRBJ2-5, with TRBD2 matching 10 bases. Per germline, CDR1 MNHEY and CDR2 SVGAGI. J gave up 0 bases and V 5 bases, and 6 bases lay outside the gene matches. CDR3 size: 16 residues. CDR3: CASSHRAGGDQETQYF. CDR3 nucleotides: TGTGCCAGCAGTCATCGAGCGGGGGGGGACCAAGAGACCCAGTACTTC.

V gene TRBV5-4 combines with J gene TRBJ2-1, with 12 nucleotides matching TRBD2. Unmatched junction bases numbered 3, after V lost 3 bases and J lost 2 bases. This CDR3 is 16 amino acids long. Germline V gene sequence: CDR1 SGHNT, CDR2 YYREEE (reference sequence). The CDR3 region has the DNA TGTGCCAGCAGCTCGGCTAGCGGGGGGGCCTACAATGAGCAGTTCTTC. This encodes CASSSASGGAYNEQFF.

V and J are TRBV29-1 and TRBJ2-3; TRBD1 matches 12 bases. The J segment lost 0 bases and the V segment lost 6 bases, leaving 4 bases of the junction unmatched. The CDR3 spans 15 residues. CDR1 and CDR2 (germline): SQVTM, ANQGSEA. For the CDR3, the DNA is TGCAGCGTCGGGACAGGGGGCGCTAGCACAGATACGCAGTATTTT. This gives the protein CSVGTGGASTDTQYF.

The chain couples TRBV2 to TRBJ2-4; 13 bases map to TRBD2. V was pared by 6 bases and J by 4 bases, with 6 bases of the junction left unmatched. This CDR3 has 16 amino acids. The germline CDR1 and CDR2 sequences are SNHLY and FYNNEI. CDR3 loop: CASRFGLAGAKNIQYF. The CDR3 bases are TGTGCCAGCAGATTCGGACTAGCGGGGGCAAAAAACATTCAGTACTTC.